The text below deals with one T cell receptor beta chain. Those who participated ranged in age from roughly 18 to 90 years and resided in 24 US areas. Source study methods: Amplification with reference gene primers provided the estimates of nucleated cell counts. The assay was immunoSEQ multiplex PCR, and TCRdb's table has in-frame clones only and misses some. The D gene and trimming were derived from the DNA, and the V and J assignments and clone size from that table. The sample carries about 230,000 clones, roughly 89% recorded once. The data were obtained in a study of blood T cell repertoires in COVID-19. About the study: Material from acute and convalescent COVID-19 was sourced from the United States, Italy and Spain. In each case, the material was cDNA or gDNA derived from T cells, B-cell-depleted T cells, or PBMCs.

Sequencing was performed on PBMCs or T cells enriched from blood (not recorded which). This receptor was identified in a woman aged 25-40 years with acute COVID-19.

The DNA of the CDR3 is TGTGCGACAGGCTCGGAAAGCAATCAGCCCCAGCATTTT. It is translated as CATGSESNQPQHF. J is TRBJ1-5 and V is TRBV6-5; D is possibly TRBD1 (6 bases). Per the germline V gene, CDR1 is MNHEY and CDR2 is SVGAGI. The CDR3 consists of 13 residues.